This T cell receptor (beta chain) came from a study of regulatory T cells in long-lasting Graves disease (dated by TCRdb to the early 2020s). General notes on the study: Newly diagnosed Graves' disease patients had taken antithyroid drugs for less than 3 months. Patients with persistent Graves' disease were compared with patients with newly diagnosed Graves' disease using TCR sequencing and RNA sequencing of peripheral blood. The study was conducted in China and was registered as a clinical trial. A total of about 33 samples underwent TCR sequencing, from roughly 13 patients with persistent Graves' disease and around 20 patients with newly diagnosed Graves' disease.

General conclusions and limits of the study: Only the TCR beta chain was sequenced and analyzed. Persistent disease showed preferential use of TRBV28, TRBJ1-2 and TRBJ2-5, whereas newly diagnosed disease favored TRBV20-1 and TRBJ2-1. Patients with persistent disease shared more public clonotypes (around 2,500) than newly diagnosed patients did (approximately 1,000). Persistent Graves' disease patients showed lower TCR Shannon entropy and fewer highly expanded clones than newly diagnosed patients, suggesting clonal expansion. The authors noted that the small sample size was a limitation that may lower accuracy. Because the primary lesion, thyroid tissue, could not be accessed, the study looked at peripheral blood alone.

Library preparation was by multiplex PCR. The listed sequencing device is Illumina HiSeq 4000. To build TCR beta libraries, CDR3 regions were amplified by Arm-PCR using iRepertoire HTBI primers. Before sequencing, the PCR products went through gel purification. In the paper's pipeline: Gene usage analysis of CDR3 amino acid clonotypes used the 60 to 75 TRBV and some 13 TRBJ segments found across samples. Filtered high-quality paired reads were merged into contigs using COPE and FqMerger. BLAST was used to align contigs to the IMGT TRBV, TRBD and TRBJ reference genes, and CDR3 was defined following IMGT. Any clonotype with a frequency above 0.1% was counted as a highly expanded clone. Shannon entropy served as the measure of repertoire diversity, while the Gini coefficient captured V-J evenness. Clonotypes shared by more than one individual were considered public. In-frame beta chains were kept once TCRdb had trimmed the public reads at Q25 with fastp and called clones with MiXCR. Every distinct CDR3 protein forms one entry, paired with its most common genes and DNA. TCRdb's processing, not the study's, gives the V and J calls here. This sample holds about 440,000 distinct CDR3 sequences; about 16% were observed only once. Jointly, the top ten make up around 15% of the sample.

This clonotype was seen repeatedly, ten times or more. Its antigen specificity is not known. No per-base quality is available; no much larger clone lies one base away. Reading the label with the study, this specimen's time point is: newly diagnosed GD, antithyroid drugs for less than 3 months. RNA was extracted from PBMCs in TRIzol for both TCR sequencing and RNA sequencing. The diagnosis of Graves' disease was made according to American Thyroid Association guidelines. The patients came from an endocrinology department in Xi'an, China. Each patient gave 8.5 to 9.5 milliliters of peripheral blood, collected in an EDTA anticoagulant tube. Ficoll Paque Plus density gradient separation was used to isolate PBMCs, and no further T cell sorting was performed. An Agilent 2100 Bioanalyzer and agarose gel were used to assess RNA quality, and a NanoDrop 2000 was used to measure RNA concentration. Trimming leaves V shorter by 5 bases and J shorter by 5 bases, with the junction holding 6 bases beyond the gene matches. The CDR3 contains 13 residues, cysteine and phenylalanine counted. The DNA shown is the 39-base CDR3, in frame from base 1. The germline V gene (reference sequence) yields SEHNR for CDR1 and FQNEAQ for CDR2.

The sample also formed part of further work on T cells in Graves' hyperthyroidism and ophthalmopathy. The second paper states: Stable Graves' hyperthyroidism was defined as the absence of progression to ophthalmopathy over 18 months of follow-up. The hyperthyroidism patients were between 18 and 65 years old and newly diagnosed, with a disease duration of less than 2 months. Exclusion was applied to patients with uncontrolled infections, other autoimmune diseases, pregnancy or lactation. Diagnoses were based on clinical symptoms, serum thyroxine and TRAb, thyroid ultrasound and orbital computed tomography. For the first round of RT-PCR on the TCR CDR3, the HTBI primer set was used together with the Qiagen OneStep RT-PCR kit. Blood samples also contained most of the expanded thyroid clonotypes (frequency above 0.001), which suggests that blood repertoires may reflect thyroid immune responses. Ophthalmopathy was separated from stable hyperthyroidism by a 13 V-J signature model, with around 90% sensitivity and about 81% specificity obtained in cross-validation and 80%/75% obtained in testing. In validation, the model predicted progression to ophthalmopathy a median of about 6 months before onset, with about 64% sensitivity and more than 72% specificity. TCR V-J signatures able to tell the groups apart were searched for in a discovery cohort of about a hundred patients, of whom around 42 had Graves' ophthalmopathy and 55 to 60 had stable Graves' hyperthyroidism. An independent validation cohort of under 20 hyperthyroidism patients and approximately 16 patients who later progressed to ophthalmopathy tested prospective prediction of ophthalmopathy. The roughly 100 discovery patients were randomly split 7:3 into training and test sets. Thyroid tissue and blood T-cell repertoires from six or seven Graves' hyperthyroidism patients were also compared in the study. After sampling, hyperthyroidism patients received methimazole starting at 30 mg daily, and ophthalmopathy patients received high-dose intravenous methylprednisolone. The libraries were constructed in a second round of multiplex PCR and then size-selected and purified. Paired-end sequencing of the libraries was performed with 100 bp reads on an Illumina HiSeq2000. SOAPnuke was used to process the raw data, throwing out any read that contained adapters or uncalled bases, had a mean Phred below 15, or lacked an exact constant-primer or identifier match. High-quality paired reads were merged using COPE v1.2.5, and each unique nucleotide sequence was defined as a clonotype. MiTCR v1.1 was used to align the clonotypes against IMGT TRBV, TRBD and TRBJ reference segments. Analysis was restricted to V-J combinations with a frequency above 0.0001, which covered 98% to 99.2% of repertoires. The TCS score was defined as F50 (clonal expansion) divided by E x V (chaos), with BLOSUM62-based TCRdist calculated between CDR3 peptides within each V-J. Welch's t-statistics and random forest reduced approximately 520 V-J features to roughly 13, which were used in a naive Bayes classifier (R e1071). No statistical method was used to fix the sample size in advance, and group allocation was not hidden from the investigators. TCR Vbeta CDR3 sequencing of 135 peripheral blood samples (under 45 ophthalmopathy, under 80 hyperthyroidism and approximately 17 progressor patients) is reported in the paper.

Here the sequenced sample was peripheral blood mononuclear cells (PBMCs), taken at new diagnosis, from a patient treated with antithyroid drugs. The receptor was derived from a woman aged 30 to 39 with Graves disease. Donor details come from another sample of the same person, matched by shared clones. The chain couples TRBV7-9 to TRBJ2-7, and 7 junction bases match TRBD1. The bases read TGTGCCAGCAGCGACCGACAGGGCAACGAGCAGTACTTC. Its translation reads: CASSDRQGNEQYF. The full variable domain, with segments outside the CDR3 supplied by the reference TRBV7-9 and TRBJ2-7 proteins, appears as DTGVSQNPRHKITKRGQNVTFRCDPISEHNRLYWYRQTLGQGPEFLTYFQNEAQLEKSRLLSDRFSAERPKGSFSTLEIQRTEQGDSAMYLCASSDRQGNEQYFGPGTRLTVT.